This T cell receptor (beta chain) was sequenced for a study of beta chain bispecific antibodies for T cell cancers (dated by TCRdb to about 2021). Broadly, across the study: Healthy donor T cells were cocultured with T cell leukemia lines and bispecific antibodies, then TRBV sequencing of surviving cells measured the depletion of each TRBV family. On the cell surface, TRBV12 (TRBV12-3) was expressed by Jurkat cells, whereas TRBV5-5 was expressed by HPB-ALL cells. Study-wide conclusions, independent of this receptor: Relative to anti-CD19, exposure to anti-TRBV5-5 lowered TRBV5-5 signal by around 98% and lowered signal from the closely related TRBV5-6 by 90% to 92%. Cross-reactivity of the anti-TRBV5-5 antibody with TRBV5-6 was attributed to high sequence similarity between the two genes. Relative to anti-CD19, exposure to anti-TRBV12 lowered the TRBV12-3 share of total TRBV signal by 98% to 99%, while TRBV12-4 dropped by 30% to 40%, a change that was not significant. Leukemia cell line cells were mixed with normal T cells in each sequenced sample, and most of the targeted TRBV signal was derived from the leukemia cells rather than from the normal T cells.

In this sample, this clonotype turned up many times. Its antigen is not yet known. No much larger clone is present one base from it, and per-base qualities are unavailable. Trimming costs V 0 bases and J 11 bases, and their ends lie 14 bases apart. Inclusive of the bounding cysteine and phenylalanine, the CDR3 is 14 residues long. Of the read, only the CDR3 DNA is kept; its 42 bases are in frame from base 1. From the germline V gene, CDR1 is MNHNS and CDR2 is SASEGT. Libraries incorporated unique molecular identifier barcodes, which were used to quantify clonotypes. Qiagen AllPrep DNA/RNA Micro kits were used to isolate total RNA, and an Agilent TapeStation was used to check RNA quality. TCR beta libraries were constructed by 5' RACE, in which cDNA synthesis was followed by two PCR steps with TCR beta constant-region gene-specific primers. TCR beta libraries were sequenced on an Illumina MiSeq platform. The source study handled its data this way. MIGEC, MiXCR and VDJtools were used to process the reads. To get a clonotype's frequency, the unique molecular identifiers belonging to that clonotype were divided by all unique molecular identifiers in the sample. Nonfunctional TRBV genes classified in IMGT as pseudogenes or open reading frames, such as TRBV1, TRBV12-1 and TRBV21, were excluded. TCRdb handled the public reads itself, with Q25 trimming in fastp and clone calling in MiXCR, and kept productive beta chains. CDR3 protein sequences are deduplicated, and each keeps its most common genes and DNA. The V and J calls here are based on TCRdb, not the publication. The sample table contains several thousand distinct CDR3 sequences; only one count was recorded for about 2.4% of them. The ten largest clonotypes hold approximately 68% of the sample.

The treatment or condition label on this specimen signifies: alpha-CD19 control bispecific (anti-CD19 x anti-CD3). T cells were expanded from blood mononuclear cells for around 3 days using either anti-CD3 antibody OKT3 or CD3/CD28 Dynabeads. Anti-CD19 bispecific antibody cocultures served as comparators for TRBV sequencing; in separate killing assays, anti-CD19 had no effect on Jurkat or HPB-ALL cells. The expanded T cells were grown in RPMI 1640 containing roughly 9.7% fetal bovine serum, recombinant human IL-2 (about 100 IU/ml) and IL-7 (roughly 5.4 ng/ml). Each coculture mixed approximately 5 x 10^4 target cells and approximately 5 x 10^4 normal T cells with bispecific antibody in around 99 ul and was incubated at 37 degrees C for approximately 17 hours. Each bispecific antibody was composed of two single-chain variable fragments, which were expressed in a single-chain diabody format with a His tag. The effector T cells were obtained from healthy human donors, with peripheral blood mononuclear cells isolated from leukapheresis samples by Ficoll density gradient centrifugation.

Specimen: T cells from a healthy donor cultured with Jurkat leukemia cells, collected from a culture containing an anti-CD19 bispecific antibody. Recombination linked TRBV6-1 to TRBJ1-5, with the D gene not confidently named. This clonotype originated in a human donor in good health. Some clones in this sample may be carry-over from other donors' samples. Read as DNA, the sequence is TGTGCCAGCAGTGAAGCAACCGTCTCCTTGGCCCAGCATTTT. Translated, this is CASSEATVSLAQHF.